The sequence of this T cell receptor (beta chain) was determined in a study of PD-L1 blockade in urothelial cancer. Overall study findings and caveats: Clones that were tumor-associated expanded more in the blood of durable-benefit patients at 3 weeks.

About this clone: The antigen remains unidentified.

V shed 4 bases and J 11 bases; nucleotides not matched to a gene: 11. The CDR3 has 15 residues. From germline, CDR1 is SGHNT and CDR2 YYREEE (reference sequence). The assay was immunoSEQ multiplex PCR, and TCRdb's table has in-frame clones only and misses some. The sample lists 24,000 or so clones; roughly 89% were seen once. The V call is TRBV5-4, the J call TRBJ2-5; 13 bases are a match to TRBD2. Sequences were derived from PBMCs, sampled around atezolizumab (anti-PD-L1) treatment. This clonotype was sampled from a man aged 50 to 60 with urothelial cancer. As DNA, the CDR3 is TGTGCCAGCAGCCCTACTAGCGGGAGGGCCAGAGAGCAGTACTTC. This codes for CASSPTSGRAREQYF.